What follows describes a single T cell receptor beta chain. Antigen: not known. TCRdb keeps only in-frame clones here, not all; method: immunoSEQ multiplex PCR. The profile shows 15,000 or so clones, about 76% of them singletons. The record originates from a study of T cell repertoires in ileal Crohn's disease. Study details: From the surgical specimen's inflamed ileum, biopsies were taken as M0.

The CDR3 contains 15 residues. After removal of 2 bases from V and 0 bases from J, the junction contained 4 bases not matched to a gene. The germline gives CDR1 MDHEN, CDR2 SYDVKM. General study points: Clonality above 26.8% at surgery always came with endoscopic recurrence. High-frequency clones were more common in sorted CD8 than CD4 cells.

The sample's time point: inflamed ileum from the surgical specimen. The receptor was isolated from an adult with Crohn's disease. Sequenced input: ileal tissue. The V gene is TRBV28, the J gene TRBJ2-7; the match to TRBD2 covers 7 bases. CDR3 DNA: TGTGCCAGCAGTTTAGGGAGGGTCGCCTCCTACGAGCAGTACTTC. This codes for CASSLGRVASYEQYF.